Listed below are T cell receptor beta chains from one sample, sequenced in a study of spatial heterogeneity in lung cancer. A single record per CDR3 protein comes from TCRdb applying MiXCR to the 5' RACE reads. The table records tens of thousands of distinct CDR3 sequences, around 7% of them present only once. The source material was PBMCs, sampled at surgery. These receptors were obtained from a female donor with early-stage non-small cell lung cancer. Each CDR3 is given with its conserved first and last residue. D genes are given only for firm matches. Only some rows state a clone size, as once, few, many or a class for expanded clones.

CDR3 DNA	CDR3 protein	clone size	J gene	V gene	D gene
TGTGCCAGCAGCCAGGGGGGTGAGAACAATGAGCAGTTCTTC	CASSQGGENNEQFF	many	TRBJ2-1	TRBV7-7	NA
TGCGCCAGCGCACAGGCCAACATGAACACTGAAGCTTTCTTT	CASAQANMNTEAFF	many	TRBJ1-1	TRBV5-1	NA
TGCAGAGCAAAAAGTGGGCGGACTGGCGAGCAGTACTTC	CRAKSGRTGEQYF	few	TRBJ2-7	TRBV20-1	NA
TGTGCCAGCAGCTCCCACAGGGGAATGAACACTGAAGCTTTCTTT	CASSSHRGMNTEAFF	NA	TRBJ1-1	TRBV7-2	TRBD1
TGTGCCAGCAGCTTAATTAGGACTCTTGTCGTCGGGGAGCTGTTTTTT	CASSLIRTLVVGELFF	many	TRBJ2-2	TRBV11-2	NA
TGTGCCAGCAGCATCGGGACAGGGTCGTACAATGAGCAGTTCTTC	CASSIGTGSYNEQFF	NA	TRBJ2-1	TRBV7-2	TRBD1
TGTGCCAGCACCCCCACACGAAAGTTTGGGGCCAACGTCCTGACTTTC	CASTPTRKFGANVLTF	many	TRBJ2-6	TRBV28	NA
TGCGCCAGCAGCTGGTCAGGGGATACGCAGTATTTT	CASSWSGDTQYF	many	TRBJ2-3	TRBV5-1	NA
TGTGCCAGCAGTTTCGGCGGGGGGGCCCAAGAGACCCAGTACTTC	CASSFGGGAQETQYF	few	TRBJ2-5	TRBV12-3/TRBV12-4	TRBD2
TGTGCCAGCAGCCTACGGGACAGGGGGAGCATCGAGCAGTACTTC	CASSLRDRGSIEQYF	many	TRBJ2-7	TRBV3-1	TRBD1
TGTGCCTGGTCCCGTCAGGGCAAACTCTCCGAGCAGTACTTC	CAWSRQGKLSEQYF	NA	TRBJ2-7	TRBV30	NA
NA	CASRLLETGSCFF	NA	TRBJ2-2	TRBV28	NA
TGCAGCGTTGGGGCCAGGGGGGCGCCCCAGCATTTT	CSVGARGAPQHF	NA	TRBJ1-5	TRBV29-1	TRBD1
TGCAGCGTTGAAGACTGGGGAGGTTATGCAGATACGCAGTATTTT	CSVEDWGGYADTQYF	many	TRBJ2-3	TRBV29-1	NA
TGTGCCAGCAGTCCCGGACAGTCTCCAGGAGAAAAACTGTTTTTT	CASSPGQSPGEKLFF	many	TRBJ1-4	TRBV6-2/TRBV6-3	NA
TGTGCCAGCAGTGAAGGTTTCGGTGTGGGCGTTTATGCTTTCTTT	CASSEGFGVGVYAFF	many	TRBJ1-1	TRBV2	NA
TGTGCCAGCTGGACCGGGACTACTAGTAATCAGCCCCAGCATTTT	CASWTGTTSNQPQHF	NA	TRBJ1-5	TRBV6-6	NA
TGCAGCGTTGAAATTAATAGCGGGGGGCCCTCCTCCTACGAGCAGTACTTC	CSVEINSGGPSSYEQYF	few	TRBJ2-7	TRBV29-1	TRBD2
TGTGCCACCAGTCAGGCACTCGGGGGAAGAACCGGGGAGCTGTTTTTT	CATSQALGGRTGELFF	many	TRBJ2-2	TRBV24-1	NA
TGCGCCAGCAGCCTGCGGGGGGGGTCATCCTACGAGCAGTACTTC	CASSLRGGSSYEQYF	NA	TRBJ2-7	TRBV4-3	TRBD2
TGTGCCAGCAGCCCGACCGCCGGGGGTTGGACTGAAGCTTTCTTT	CASSPTAGGWTEAFF	many	TRBJ1-1	TRBV12-3/TRBV12-4	NA
TGTGCCATCAACGGACAGTTTAACTATGGCTACACCTTC	CAINGQFNYGYTF	few	TRBJ1-2	TRBV10-3	NA
TGTGCCAGCAGCGTAGTAGGCGGGGGGAGCACAGATACGCAGTATTTT	CASSVVGGGSTDTQYF	few	TRBJ2-3	TRBV9	TRBD2
TGTGCCAGCAGTTCTACAGGGTACTCTGGAAACACCATATATTTT	CASSSTGYSGNTIYF	many	TRBJ1-3	TRBV6-5	NA
TGTGCCAGCAGTTTAGCGGGCCAAACCGTCTACGAGCAGTACTTC	CASSLAGQTVYEQYF	NA	TRBJ2-7	TRBV28	NA
TGCAGTGCCCCGGGCCCCGACGGCACAGATACGCAGTATTTT	CSAPGPDGTDTQYF	few	TRBJ2-3	TRBV20-1	NA
TGTGCCAGCACCCCCTTGACCGCGGGGCGAGATACGCAGTATTTT	CASTPLTAGRDTQYF	many	TRBJ2-3	TRBV6-2/TRBV6-3	NA
TGTGCCAGCTCGCCGACTAGTCTGAGCTCCCACGAGCAGTACTTC	CASSPTSLSSHEQYF	NA	TRBJ2-7	TRBV18	NA
TGTGCCAGCAGTCATCCTCATTACGAGCAGTACTTC	CASSHPHYEQYF	many	TRBJ2-7	TRBV28	NA
TGTGCCAGCAGCTTCACCGTGATCTTCCGGGACAGGGGCTACCAAGAGACCCAGTACTTC	CASSFTVIFRDRGYQETQYF	NA	TRBJ2-5	TRBV5-5	TRBD1